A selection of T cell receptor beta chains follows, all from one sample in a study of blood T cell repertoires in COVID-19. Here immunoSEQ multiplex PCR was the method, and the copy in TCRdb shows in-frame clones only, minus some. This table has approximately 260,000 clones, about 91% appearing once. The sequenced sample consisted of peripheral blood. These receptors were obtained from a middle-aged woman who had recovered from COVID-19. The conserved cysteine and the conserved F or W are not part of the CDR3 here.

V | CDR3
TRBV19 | ASSRGQARDGYT
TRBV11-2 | ASSSLTRGSETQY
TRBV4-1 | ASRKGTTAGNQPQH
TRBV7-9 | ASSRQPSSYNSPLH
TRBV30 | AGDHTGQGTDTQY
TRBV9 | ASSVEGAGSNEQF
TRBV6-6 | ASAISPGETQY
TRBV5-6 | ASSLAGRGGTEAF
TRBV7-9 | ASTEGLSGNTIY
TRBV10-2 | ASSDWASNREAF
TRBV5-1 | ASSSGGLNSPLH
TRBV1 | TSSQAGCLPSYNEQF
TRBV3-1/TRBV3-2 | ASSQPAGNTIY
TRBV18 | ASSPMGQGDSPLH
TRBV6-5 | ASGGQGITQY
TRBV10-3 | AICPTRDSPLH
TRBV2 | ASSVGRSYEQY
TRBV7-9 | ASSSPVTNYGYT
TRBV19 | ASSIDLGTAAYNEQF
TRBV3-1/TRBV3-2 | ASSKRGQSQVATNEKLF
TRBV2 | ASGDGDREERAF
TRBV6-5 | ASLGSGYGYT
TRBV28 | ASRGTSRKGETQY
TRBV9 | ASSVSGTGNTEAF
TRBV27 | ASSSTVNTGELF
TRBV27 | ASAPGQGYGYT
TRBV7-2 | ASSSLTHSGTSGGSEQF
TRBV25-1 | ASSGGGAKNIQY
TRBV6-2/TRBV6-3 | ASSYTKGTSGVNEQF
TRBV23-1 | ASSQMAGLSGELF
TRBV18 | ASSPPSTGGVSGNTIY
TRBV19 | ASNRAGQETQY
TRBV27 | ASSPGVEMNTEAF
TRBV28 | ASSSGQGFYEQY
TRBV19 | ASSIDQGAQGSPLH
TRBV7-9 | ASSTGTGGNTEAF
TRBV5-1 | ASSRGQGASPGGYT
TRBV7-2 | ASSLESEDQPQH
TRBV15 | ATSRDLGQGAGEQF
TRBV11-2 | ASSPSTSGGYNEQF
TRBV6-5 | ASSSSRHTQY
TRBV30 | AWGSGGPTDTQY
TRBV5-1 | ASTAGSGNTIY
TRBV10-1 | ASSEGGEETQY
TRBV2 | ASSEAIGGTEAF
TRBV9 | ASSRTSGGTDTQY
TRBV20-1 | SARADEQF
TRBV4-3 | ASSQDSGKGTQY
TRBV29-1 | SVVGSRVQETQY
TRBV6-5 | ASSSTRHLSNQPQH
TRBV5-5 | ASSLTIQVLTGELF
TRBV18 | ASSPPQGANSYT
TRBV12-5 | ASALGDRGSSDTQY